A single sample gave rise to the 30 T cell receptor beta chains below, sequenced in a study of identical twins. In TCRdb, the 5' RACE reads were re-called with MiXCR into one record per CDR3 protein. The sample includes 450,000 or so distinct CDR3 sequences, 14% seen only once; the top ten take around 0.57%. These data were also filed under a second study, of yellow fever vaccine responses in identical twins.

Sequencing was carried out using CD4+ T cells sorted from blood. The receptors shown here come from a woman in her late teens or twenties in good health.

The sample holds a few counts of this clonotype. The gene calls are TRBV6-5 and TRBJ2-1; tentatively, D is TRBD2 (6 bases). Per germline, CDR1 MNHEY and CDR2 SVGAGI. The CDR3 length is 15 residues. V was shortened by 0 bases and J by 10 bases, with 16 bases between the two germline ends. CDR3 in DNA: TGTGCCAGCAGTTACTCGATAGTAGCCACTAGCGAGCAGTTCTTC. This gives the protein CASSYSIVATSEQFF.

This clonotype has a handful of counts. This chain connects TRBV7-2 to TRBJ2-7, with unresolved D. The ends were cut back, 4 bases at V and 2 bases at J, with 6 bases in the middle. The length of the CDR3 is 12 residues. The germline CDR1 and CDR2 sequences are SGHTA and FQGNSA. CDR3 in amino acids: CASSSAAYEQYF. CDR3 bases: TGTGCCAGCAGCTCTGCCGCCTACGAGCAGTACTTC.

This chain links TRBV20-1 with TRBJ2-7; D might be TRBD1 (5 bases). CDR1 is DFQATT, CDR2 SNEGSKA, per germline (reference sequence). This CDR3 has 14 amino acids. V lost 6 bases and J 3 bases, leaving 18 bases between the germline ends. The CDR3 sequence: CSALDTGVNYEQYF. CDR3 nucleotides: TGCAGTGCCTTGGACACTGGGGTAAACTACGAGCAGTACTTC.

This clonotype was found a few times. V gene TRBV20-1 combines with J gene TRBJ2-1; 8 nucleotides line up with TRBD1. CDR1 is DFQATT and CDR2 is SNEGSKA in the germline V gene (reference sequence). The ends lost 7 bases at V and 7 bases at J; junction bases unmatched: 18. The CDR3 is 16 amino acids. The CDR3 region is CSVLVLWQGARNEQFF. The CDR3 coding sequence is TGCAGTGTTCTAGTGTTATGGCAGGGGGCGCGAAATGAGCAGTTCTTC.

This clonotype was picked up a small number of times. CDR3 DNA: TGTGCCAGCAGTGCGAGCCGGGACGGATGGATAGAAGATACGCAGTATTTT. It encodes CASSASRDGWIEDTQYF. The chain links TRBV25-1 to TRBJ2-3; D could derive from TRBD1 or TRBD2 (5 bases each). Looked up from germline, CDR1 is MGHDK and CDR2 is SYGVNS. The CDR3 is 17 residues long. Trimming left V 4 bases short and J 5 bases short, with 22 bases between.

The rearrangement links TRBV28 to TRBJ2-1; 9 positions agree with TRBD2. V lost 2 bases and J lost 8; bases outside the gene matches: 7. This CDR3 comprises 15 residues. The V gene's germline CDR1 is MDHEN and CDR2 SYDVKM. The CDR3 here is CASSLPPGLAYEQFF. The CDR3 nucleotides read TGTGCCAGCAGTTTACCTCCGGGACTAGCTTATGAGCAGTTCTTC.

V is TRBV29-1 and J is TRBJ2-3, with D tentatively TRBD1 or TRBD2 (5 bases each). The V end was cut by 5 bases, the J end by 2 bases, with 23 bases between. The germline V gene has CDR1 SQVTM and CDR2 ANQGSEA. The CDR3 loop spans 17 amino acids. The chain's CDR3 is CSVSGLGVSRNTDTQYF. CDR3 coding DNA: TGCAGCGTTTCGGGGCTTGGAGTCAGTCGGAACACAGATACGCAGTATTTT.

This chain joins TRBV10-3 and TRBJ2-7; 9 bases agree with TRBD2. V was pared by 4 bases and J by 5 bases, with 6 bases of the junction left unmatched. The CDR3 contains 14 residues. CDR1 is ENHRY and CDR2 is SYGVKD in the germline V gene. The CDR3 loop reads CAISAIAGENEQYF. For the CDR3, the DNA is TGTGCCATCAGTGCTATAGCGGGAGAAAACGAGCAGTACTTC.

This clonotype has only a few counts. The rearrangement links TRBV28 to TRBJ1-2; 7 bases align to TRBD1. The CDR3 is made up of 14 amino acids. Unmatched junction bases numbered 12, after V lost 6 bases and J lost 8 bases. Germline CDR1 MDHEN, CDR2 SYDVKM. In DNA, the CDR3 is TGTGCCAGCAGACGCGGACAGGCCGGGGACGGCTACACCTTC. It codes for CASRRGQAGDGYTF.

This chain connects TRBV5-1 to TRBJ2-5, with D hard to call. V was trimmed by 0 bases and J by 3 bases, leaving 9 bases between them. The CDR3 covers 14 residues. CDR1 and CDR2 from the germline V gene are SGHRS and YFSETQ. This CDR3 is CASSLETDEETQYF. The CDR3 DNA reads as TGCGCCAGCAGCTTGGAAACAGACGAAGAGACCCAGTACTTC.

CDR3 sequence (DNA): TGCGCCAGCAGCCCACAGGGTTTTTCCGGGGGGGTAAACTTCAATACGCAGTATTTT. Translated, it gives CASSPQGFSGGVNFNTQYF. This chain uses TRBV4-3 with TRBJ2-3, with 8 bases matching TRBD2. CDR1 is LGHNA and CDR2 is YSLEER in the germline V gene. This CDR3 spans 19 amino acids. The J segment lost 7 bases and the V segment lost 4 bases, leaving 22 bases of the junction unmatched.

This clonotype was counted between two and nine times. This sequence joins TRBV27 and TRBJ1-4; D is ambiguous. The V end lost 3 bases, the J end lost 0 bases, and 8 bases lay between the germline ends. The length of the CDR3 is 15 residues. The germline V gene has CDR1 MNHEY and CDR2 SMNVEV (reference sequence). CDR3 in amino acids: CASSFSVATNEKLFF. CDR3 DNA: TGTGCCAGCAGTTTCTCAGTGGCAACTAATGAAAAACTGTTTTTT.

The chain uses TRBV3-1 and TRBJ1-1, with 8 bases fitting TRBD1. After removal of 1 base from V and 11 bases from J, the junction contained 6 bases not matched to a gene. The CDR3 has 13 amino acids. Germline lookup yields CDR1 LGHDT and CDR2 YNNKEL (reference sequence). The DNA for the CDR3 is TGTGCCAGCAGCCAAGTCGGACAGGGAGCCGCTTTCTTT. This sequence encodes CASSQVGQGAAFF.

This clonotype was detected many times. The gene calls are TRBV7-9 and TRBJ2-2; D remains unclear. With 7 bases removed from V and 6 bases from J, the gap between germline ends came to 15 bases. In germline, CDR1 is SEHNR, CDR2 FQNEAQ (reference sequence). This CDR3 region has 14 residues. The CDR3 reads CASTDASSSGELFF. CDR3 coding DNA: TGTGCCAGCACCGATGCATCTAGTTCCGGGGAGCTGTTTTTT.

This chain's CDR3 is CASSQPRDRVAGELFF. The CDR3 DNA reads as TGCGCCAGCAGCCAACCCCGGGACAGGGTGGCCGGGGAGCTGTTTTTT. This chain joins TRBV4-1 and TRBJ2-2; 9 bases are shared with TRBD1. V shed 2 bases and J 6 bases; nucleotides not matched to a gene: 7. The CDR3 is 16 amino acids. Looked up from germline, CDR1 is MGHRA and CDR2 is YSYEKL.

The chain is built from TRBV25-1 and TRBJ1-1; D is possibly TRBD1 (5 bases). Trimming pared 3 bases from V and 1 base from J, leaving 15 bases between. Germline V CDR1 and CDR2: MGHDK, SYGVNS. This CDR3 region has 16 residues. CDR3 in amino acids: CASSDLSGTGNTEAFF. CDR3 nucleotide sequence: TGTGCCAGCAGTGATTTGTCAGGGACTGGGAACACTGAAGCTTTCTTT.

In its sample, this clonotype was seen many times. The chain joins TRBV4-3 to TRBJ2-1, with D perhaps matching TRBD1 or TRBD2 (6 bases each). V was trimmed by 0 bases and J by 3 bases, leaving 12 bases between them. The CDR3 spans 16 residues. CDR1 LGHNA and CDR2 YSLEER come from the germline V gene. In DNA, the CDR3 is TGCGCCAGCAGCCAAGATCCCGGGGGCGACTACAATGAGCAGTTCTTC. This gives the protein CASSQDPGGDYNEQFF.

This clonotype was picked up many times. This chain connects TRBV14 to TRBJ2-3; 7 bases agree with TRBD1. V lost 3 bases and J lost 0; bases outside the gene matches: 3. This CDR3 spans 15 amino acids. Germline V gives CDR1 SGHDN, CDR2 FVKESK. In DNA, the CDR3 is TGTGCCAGCAGCCAGGACAGGAGTAGCACAGATACGCAGTATTTT. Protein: CASSQDRSSTDTQYF.

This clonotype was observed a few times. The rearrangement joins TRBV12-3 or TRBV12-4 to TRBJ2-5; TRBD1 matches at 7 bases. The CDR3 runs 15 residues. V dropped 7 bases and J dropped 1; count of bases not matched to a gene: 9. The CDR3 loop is CASTRDRASQETQYF. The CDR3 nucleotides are TGTGCCAGCACCCGGGACAGAGCATCCCAAGAGACCCAGTACTTC.

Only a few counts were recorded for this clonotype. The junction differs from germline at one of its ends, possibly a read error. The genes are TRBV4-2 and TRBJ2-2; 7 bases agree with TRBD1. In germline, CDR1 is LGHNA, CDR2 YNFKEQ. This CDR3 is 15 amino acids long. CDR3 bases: TGTGCCAGCAGCCAAGCGGACAGGAACGCCGGGGAGCTGTTTTTT. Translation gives CASSQADRNAGELFF.

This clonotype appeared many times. The CDR3 is CASSQGQPSYNEQFF. In nucleotides, the CDR3 is TGCGCCAGCAGTCAGGGGCAACCCTCCTACAATGAGCAGTTCTTC. The J gene is TRBJ2-1, the V gene TRBV5-1; possibly TRBD1 for D (6 bases). The CDR3 is made up of 15 amino acids. The V gene lost 5 bases and the J gene lost 0 bases, with 12 bases spanning the gap. Germline V lookup: CDR1 SGHRS, CDR2 YFSETQ.

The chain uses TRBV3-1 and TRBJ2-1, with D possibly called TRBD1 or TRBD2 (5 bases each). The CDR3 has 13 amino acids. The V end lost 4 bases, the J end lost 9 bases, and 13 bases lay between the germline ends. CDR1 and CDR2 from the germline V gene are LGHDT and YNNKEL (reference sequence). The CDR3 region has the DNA TGTGCCAGCAGCCTCGGGACCCATAGTGAGCAGTTCTTC. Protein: CASSLGTHSEQFF.

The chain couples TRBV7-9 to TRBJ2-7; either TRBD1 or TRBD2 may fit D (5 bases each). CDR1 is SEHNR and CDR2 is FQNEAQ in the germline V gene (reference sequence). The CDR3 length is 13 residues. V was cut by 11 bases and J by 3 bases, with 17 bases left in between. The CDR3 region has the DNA TGTGCCGGGCTTCGGGACGGGGACTACGAGCAGTACTTC. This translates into CAGLRDGDYEQYF.

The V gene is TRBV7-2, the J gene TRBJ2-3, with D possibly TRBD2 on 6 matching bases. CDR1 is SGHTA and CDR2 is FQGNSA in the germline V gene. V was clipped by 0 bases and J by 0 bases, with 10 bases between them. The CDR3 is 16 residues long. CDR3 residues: CASSLAVAASTDTQYF. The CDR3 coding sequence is TGTGCCAGCAGCTTAGCGGTAGCGGCTAGCACAGATACGCAGTATTTT.

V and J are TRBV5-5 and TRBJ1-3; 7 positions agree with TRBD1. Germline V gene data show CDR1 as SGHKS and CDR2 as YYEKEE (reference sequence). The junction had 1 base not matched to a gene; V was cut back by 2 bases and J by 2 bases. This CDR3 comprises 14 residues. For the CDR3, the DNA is TGTGCCAGCAGCTTCGGGACAGCTGGAAACACCATATATTTT. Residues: CASSFGTAGNTIYF.

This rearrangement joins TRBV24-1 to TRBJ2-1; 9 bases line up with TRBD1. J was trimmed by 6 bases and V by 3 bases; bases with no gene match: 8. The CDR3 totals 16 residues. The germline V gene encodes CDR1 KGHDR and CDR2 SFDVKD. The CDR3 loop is CATSDPGRTGVNEQFF. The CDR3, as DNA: TGTGCCACCAGTGATCCGGGGAGGACAGGGGTCAATGAGCAGTTCTTC.

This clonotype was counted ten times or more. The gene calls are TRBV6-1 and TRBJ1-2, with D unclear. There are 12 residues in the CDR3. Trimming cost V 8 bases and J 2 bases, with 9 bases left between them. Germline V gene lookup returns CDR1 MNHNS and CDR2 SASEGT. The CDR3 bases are TGTGCCAGCCGGTCGACGAACTATGGCTACACCTTC. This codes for CASRSTNYGYTF.

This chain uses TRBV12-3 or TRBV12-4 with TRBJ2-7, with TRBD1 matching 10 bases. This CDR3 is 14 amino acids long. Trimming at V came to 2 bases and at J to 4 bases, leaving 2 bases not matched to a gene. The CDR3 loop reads CASSLWTGGYEQYF. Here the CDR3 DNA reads TGTGCCAGCAGTTTATGGACAGGGGGATACGAGCAGTACTTC.

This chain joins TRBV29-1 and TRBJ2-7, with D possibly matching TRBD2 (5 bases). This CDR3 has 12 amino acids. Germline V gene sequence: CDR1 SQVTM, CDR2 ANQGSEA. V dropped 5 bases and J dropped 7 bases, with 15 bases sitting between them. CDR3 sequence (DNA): TGCAGCGTTTGTGAGGGATCTTTGGAGCAGTACTTC. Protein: CSVCEGSLEQYF.

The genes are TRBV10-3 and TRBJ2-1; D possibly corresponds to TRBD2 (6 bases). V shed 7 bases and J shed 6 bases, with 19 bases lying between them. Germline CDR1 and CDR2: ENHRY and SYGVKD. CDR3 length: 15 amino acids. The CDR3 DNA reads TGTGCCATCACGGGGGAGCTAGGGAATAGCAATGAGCAGTTCTTC. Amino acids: CAITGELGNSNEQFF.